This passage covers 21 T cell receptor beta chains from one sample sequenced in a study of spatial heterogeneity in lung cancer. TCRdb re-called the 5' RACE reads with MiXCR, one entry per CDR3 protein. Here the sample spans about 23,000 distinct CDR3 sequences, about 4.5% being singletons. The time point was: sample taken at primary tumor resection. Unsorted whole RNA of tumor, nontumor lung or frozen PBMC was sequenced. The starting material was PBMCs, obtained at surgery. These receptors originate from a male donor with early-stage non-small cell lung cancer.

This clonotype occurred many times. The gene calls are TRBV29-1 and TRBJ1-4; D is unclear. CDR3 size: 12 residues. Germline values: CDR1 SQVTM, CDR2 ANQGSEA. Deletions cut 4 bases from V and 3 bases from J, with 6 bases between. The CDR3 spells CSVARPNEKLFF. CDR3 nucleotides: TGCAGCGTTGCCAGGCCTAATGAAAAACTGTTTTTT.

This clonotype was picked up many times. V is TRBV6-2 or TRBV6-3 and J is TRBJ1-2, with D perhaps TRBD1 (5 bases). The CDR3 has 13 amino acids. CDR1 MNHEY and CDR2 SVGEGT come from the germline V gene. Trimming shortened V by 6 bases and J by 2 bases, and 10 bases separated the two germline ends. The CDR3 spells CASSYRDNYGYTF. The CDR3, as DNA: TGTGCCAGCAGCTACCGGGACAACTATGGCTACACCTTC.

This clonotype was recorded at least ten times. This chain joins TRBV5-6 and TRBJ2-3, with 9 bases matching TRBD1. The CDR3 runs to 16 residues. The trim removed 3 bases at V and 4 bases at J, leaving 9 bases unmatched. Germline CDR1 SGHDT, CDR2 YYEEEE. The CDR3 protein is CASSYTQTGGADTQYF. DNA for the CDR3: TGTGCCAGCAGCTACACGCAGACAGGGGGTGCAGATACGCAGTATTTT.

This clonotype was seen ten or more times. V is TRBV29-1 and J is TRBJ1-4; 7 nucleotides line up with TRBD1. The germline CDR1 and CDR2 sequences are SQVTM and ANQGSEA. Trimming cost V 6 bases and J 11 bases; bases outside gene matches: 15. CDR3 length equals 14 residues. The CDR3 region has the DNA TGCAGCGTCTACAAGCAGGAGGGGGCACAGAAACTGTTTTTT. The encoded protein is CSVYKQEGAQKLFF.

This clonotype was found many times. The chain links TRBV4-2 to TRBJ2-7, with a weak D call TRBD1 (6 bases). Between the trimmed V and J ends, which lost 4 bases and 1 base, there was a span of 20 bases. The CDR3 consists of 17 residues. Germline V gene data show CDR1 as LGHNA and CDR2 as YNFKEQ. The CDR3 is CASSLETRTAESYEQYF. In DNA form, the CDR3 reads TGTGCCAGCAGCCTAGAGACCCGGACAGCCGAGTCCTACGAGCAGTACTTC.

By share, this clonotype counts as medium-sized. The V call is TRBV12-3 or TRBV12-4, the J call TRBJ2-1; TRBD2 is a possible D gene (5 bases). The V and J ends lost 10 bases and 3 bases respectively, with 13 bases between them. The CDR3 spans 13 residues. This CDR3 reads CATTRDIYNEQFF. CDR3 nucleotide sequence: TGTGCCACCACCCGGGATATCTACAATGAGCAGTTCTTC.

This clonotype was counted many times. The chain carries TRBV2 and TRBJ1-2; no firm D call. Between the trimmed V and J ends, which lost 7 bases and 5 bases, there was a span of 17 bases. Germline V gene sequence: CDR1 SNHLY, CDR2 FYNNEI. The CDR3 contains 14 residues. CDR3 sequence: CASILGPVTYGYTF. CDR3 in DNA: TGTGCCAGCATCCTCGGGCCAGTAACATATGGCTACACCTTC. The variable domain in full, with the rest retrieved from reference TRBV2 and TRBJ1-2, is EPEVTQTPSHQVTQMGQEVILRCVPISNHLYFYWYRQILGQKVEFLVSFYNNEISEKSEIFDDQFSVERPDGSNFTLKIRSTKLEDSAMYFCASILGPVTYGYTFGSGTRLTVV.

This clonotype was observed many times. The rearrangement joins TRBV10-1 to TRBJ2-3; D is possibly TRBD2 (5 bases). V was shortened by 3 bases and J by 0 bases, with 13 bases between the two germline ends. In germline, CDR1 is WNHNN, CDR2 SYGVQD (reference sequence). This CDR3 has 16 amino acids. The CDR3 DNA reads as TGCGCCAGCAGTGATATAAGCGGAGCTAGCACAGATACGCAGTATTTT. This gives the protein CASSDISGASTDTQYF.

This clonotype was counted many times. The rearrangement joins TRBV9 to TRBJ2-3; TRBD1 matches at 7 bases. The CDR3 length is 15 residues. J gave up 2 bases and V 4 bases, and 7 bases lay outside the gene matches. The germline V gene has CDR1 SGDLS and CDR2 YYNGEE. The DNA of the CDR3 is TGTGCCAGCAGCAAGTGGGACAGCACCACAGATACGCAGTATTTT. Translated: CASSKWDSTTDTQYF.

This clonotype was observed at least ten times. The rearrangement uses TRBV19 and TRBJ2-1; D tentatively reads TRBD1 or TRBD2 (5 bases each). Germline V gives CDR1 LNHDA, CDR2 SQIVND (reference sequence). Between the trimmed V and J ends, which lost 4 bases and 2 bases, there was a span of 15 bases. The CDR3 has 16 amino acids. Written as DNA, the CDR3 is TGTGCCAGTAGTAACCAACCAGGGCGGGCCTACAATGAGCAGTTCTTC. This codes for CASSNQPGRAYNEQFF.

This clonotype was counted ten times or more. The rearrangement uses TRBV19 and TRBJ2-4; 11 bases are shared with TRBD2. Germline V gene lookup returns CDR1 LNHDA and CDR2 SQIVND (reference sequence). The CDR3 sequence is 14 residues long. V dropped 5 bases and J dropped 6; count of bases not matched to a gene: 3. The CDR3 DNA sequence: TGTGCCAGTAGTGATAGCGGGAGGGGAAACATTCAGTACTTC. This sequence encodes CASSDSGRGNIQYF.

At least ten counts were recorded for this clonotype. One end of the junction fails to match germline, which may point to a read error. This chain uses TRBV12-5 with TRBJ2-7; no firm D call. Per germline, CDR1 LGHNT and CDR2 FRNRAP. The CDR3 runs to 14 residues. The CDR3 nucleotides are TGTGCTAGTGGTTTGGTACAAGGGTCGACCATTAGGCACTTC. Translation: CASGLVQGSTIRHF.

This clonotype was counted ten times or more. The chain has TRBV20-1 and TRBJ1-3; D ambiguous. Deletions cut 3 bases from V and 0 bases from J, with 15 bases between. The CDR3 contains 16 residues. Germline CDR1 is DFQATT and CDR2 is SNEGSKA (reference sequence). For the CDR3, the DNA is TGCAGTGCTAGGGAGAGTAGGACTCCCTCTGGAAACACCATATATTTT. It specifies CSARESRTPSGNTIYF.

This clonotype was counted ten times or more. The chain recombines TRBV7-2 with TRBJ2-1; 8 nucleotides agree with TRBD1. V was pared by 0 bases and J by 5 bases, with 3 bases of the junction left unmatched. Germline V lookup: CDR1 SGHTA, CDR2 FQGNSA. This CDR3 has 15 residues. The CDR3 DNA sequence: TGTGCCAGCAGCTTAGCTAGGACAGGGCACAATGAGCAGTTCTTC. This sequence encodes CASSLARTGHNEQFF.

This clonotype was recorded at least ten times. The V gene is TRBV6-1, the J gene TRBJ2-3; 7 nucleotides match TRBD1. V shed 3 bases and J 6 bases; nucleotides not matched to a gene: 3. Germline-derived CDR1 and CDR2 are MNHNS and SASEGT. The CDR3 runs to 13 residues. CDR3 DNA: TGTGCCAGCAGTGACAACAGGGGCGATACGCAGTATTTT. It specifies CASSDNRGDTQYF.

This clonotype has a count of ten or more. The chain couples TRBV7-9 to TRBJ2-1, with 12 bases matching TRBD2. Germline loops: CDR1 SEHNR, CDR2 FQNEAQ (reference sequence). J was trimmed by 10 bases and V by 4 bases; bases with no gene match: 2. This CDR3 contains 13 residues. The CDR3 sequence: CASSSGLAGEQFF. The CDR3 bases are TGTGCCAGCAGCTCCGGACTAGCGGGGGAGCAGTTCTTC.

This clonotype appeared many times. This chain links TRBV9 with TRBJ1-6; 7 bases line up with TRBD1. Germline-derived CDR1 and CDR2 are SGDLS and YYNGEE. This CDR3 is 14 amino acids long. J lost 3 bases, V lost 4 bases, and 1 base had no gene match. The CDR3 region is CASSRDSYNSPLHF. Here the CDR3 DNA reads TGTGCCAGCAGCCGGGACAGCTATAATTCACCCCTCCACTTT.

This clonotype was counted ten times or more. The V and J genes are TRBV7-2 and TRBJ1-1; no reliable D call. V was pared by 5 bases and J by 1 base, with 8 bases between. The CDR3 runs 13 residues. CDR1 is SGHTA, CDR2 FQGNSA, per germline. The CDR3 DNA reads TGTGCCAGCAGCCCCCAAGGGAACACTGAAGCTTTCTTT. Its protein is CASSPQGNTEAFF.

Details on this clonotype: A much larger clone differs from this one at a single base, so this may be a read error. The chain has TRBV20-1 and TRBJ2-7, with TRBD2 matching over 7 bases. Germline CDR1 is DFQATT and CDR2 is SNEGSKA (reference sequence). The CDR3 consists of 15 residues. The DNA for the CDR3 is TGCAGTGCCCCTCGCGGGGAGGGTAGCTCCTACGAGCAGCACTTC. Translation gives CSAPRGEGSSYEQHF.

In its sample, this clonotype was seen many times. The rearrangement links TRBV6-1 to TRBJ1-4; D perhaps matches TRBD1 (6 bases). The CDR3 has 16 residues. Germline V gene data show CDR1 as MNHNS and CDR2 as SASEGT. The germline V and J ends were trimmed by 5 bases and 4 bases, with 17 bases remaining between them. CDR3 residues: CASSSLMGHINEKLFF. The CDR3 coding sequence is TGTGCCAGCAGTAGTCTGATGGGACATATTAATGAAAAACTGTTTTTT.

In this sample, this clonotype turned up many times. The chain couples TRBV6-5 to TRBJ1-2, with a weak D call TRBD1 (5 bases). This CDR3 spans 14 amino acids. Germline CDR1 MNHEY, CDR2 SVGAGI. V lost 2 bases and J 8 bases, leaving 15 bases between the germline ends. The CDR3 sequence: CASSYVNAGYGYTF. The CDR3 DNA sequence: TGTGCCAGCAGTTACGTGAACGCAGGGTACGGCTACACCTTC.